This T cell receptor beta chain is drawn from a study of shared clonotypes between healthy human individuals (dated by TCRdb to the early 2020s). General notes on the study: The cohort comprised two women and a few men aged 18 to 49 years. For each donor, three plates each were used for CD4 naive and CD4 memory, two plates were used for CD8 naive, and one plate was used for CD8 memory. To estimate repertoire size and how much clonotype sharing occurs between individuals, the study deeply sequenced the blood TCR repertoires of five healthy adults. Libraries were prepared and TCR repertoires were sequenced by different laboratories using diverse techniques, in order to increase sequencing depth and limit assay-specific biases. Between about 0.8 and 9.5 billion PBMCs per donor were obtained by leukapheresis. Overall results and qualifications from the work: Rarefaction of sorted-subset datasets indicated incomplete sequencing despite the large sequencing depth. The small number of donors limited the genetic and exposure-history diversity represented. Pairwise subsampling led to the expectation that sequencing depth would affect the degree of clonotype sharing among donors. Larger estimated clonotype richness was generally found for naive subsets than for memory subsets. Only blood was sampled, and tissue TCR repertoires likely differ from those in blood. Compared with non-shared clonotypes, clonotypes shared by all four sorted-subset donors had higher generation probabilities. Roughly 5.2% of naive CD4, 3.5% of naive CD8, about 2.1% of memory CD4, and about 0.4% of memory CD8 clonotypes were shared across several donors.

TCR CDR3 regions were amplified from genomic DNA by multiplex PCR using the deep immunoSEQ assay. Genomic DNA extracted from each cell subset was distributed evenly over all wells of several immunoSEQ 96-well plates, and each plate served as one replicate. For sorted subsets, each replicate PCR was loaded with 150 to 250 ng genomic DNA, equivalent to 30,000 or so T cell genomes. Purified libraries were measured with a Qubit 3.0 fluorometer, size-checked on a Bioanalyzer 2100, and measured again with the KAPA Library Quantification kit. Each immunoSEQ 96-well plate was sequenced on its own single-read 150-cycle Illumina NextSeq 550 flow cell. Per the authors' processing: The immunoSEQ output contained only junctional sequences without quality scores, so filtering could not match that applied to full-length reads. Sequences were annotated with PyIR, a Python wrapper for IgBLAST v1.9, using IMGT germline references to assign V/J genes and CDR3. Reads with weak V/J assignments (E-value above 1e-6), missing CDR3, stop codons, out-of-frame junctions, or ambiguous translated residues were removed. V3J clonotypes were defined by identical inferred V gene, J gene, and CDR3 amino acid sequence. Percentage overlap between repertoires was calculated by dividing the number of shared unique clonotypes by the size of the smaller repertoire. RTK rarefaction, the Chao1 estimator, and Recon v2.1 estimates of unobserved clonotypes were used to assess repertoire richness. Generation probabilities were computed with OLGA for all TCRbeta clonotypes obtained by the gDNA method from several donors. The source is immuneACCESS, and TCRdb retained only in-frame sequences with V and J called. Part of the clones is not carried over; for the studies checked, unresolved V genes explain less than half of this, and the remainder is unexplained. V, J and clone size are those of that table, while D and trimming were read from the DNA. This sample is represented by a few million clones; around 94% of them were singletons. Over 0.12% of the sample is held by the ten biggest clonotypes.

The CDR3 contains 17 residues, cysteine and phenylalanine counted. This entry keeps only the CDR3 DNA: 51 bases, framed from base 1. V is reduced by 5 bases and J by 2 bases, leaving a spacing of 21 bases between them. CDR1 and CDR2, per the germline V gene, are SGHTA and FQGTGA. In this sample, this clone turned up once. It has no known antigen specificity. Per-base qualities were not stored, and no clone one base away is much larger. The donors were healthy, HIV-negative adults who had no recently reported acute infections or vaccinations. All donors were Caucasian adults living in Nashville, Tennessee, USA. CD4+ T cells were enriched by magnetic negative selection, after which naive cells were positively selected on CD45RA and the negative fraction was taken as the memory subset. Blood was obtained by leukapheresis, after which PBMCs were separated by Ficoll-Histopaque density gradient centrifugation and cryopreserved in liquid nitrogen vapor phase. Purity and quantity of every magnetically sorted T cell population were checked by analytical flow cytometry. From each sorted fraction, genomic DNA was isolated and quantified by UV absorbance on a Nanodrop 2000c.

Rearrangement joined TRBV7-3 to TRBJ1-2, with the D segment identity uncertain. This TCR was recovered from a man aged 18-30 years in good health. The sample consisted of naive CD4+ T cells sorted from blood. The cell subset or site label on this specimen signifies: CD45RA+ positively selected. The sequenced DNA is TGTGCCAGCAGCCCATACCCCGCCCCCCGGCCCAACTATGGCTACACCTTC. Its protein is CASSPYPAPRPNYGYTF.